The rows below give T cell receptor beta chains drawn from one sample of a study of blood T cells in healthy people across ages. From the 5' RACE reads, TCRdb called clonotypes with MiXCR, one entry per CDR3 protein. The sample carries about 1.7 million distinct CDR3 sequences, about 28% recorded once. The source material was blood. These receptors all stem from a woman in her 30s in good health. Both conserved end residues are part of each CDR3. Fields, in order: CDR3 DNA, CDR3 protein, D gene, J gene, V gene, clone size. D genes are given only for firm matches. The size field is filled for only some rows; it gives once, few, many or a size class.

CDR3nt: TGCAGTGCTAGAGCTCCCTCCTGGACGGCCAATCAGCCCCAGCATTTT
CDR3aa: CSARAPSWTANQPQHF
d_gene: NA
j_gene: TRBJ1-5
v_gene: TRBV20-1
abundance: NA

CDR3nt: TGTGCCAGCAGCTTAGATTACAGGACTAATGAAAAACTGTTTTTT
CDR3aa: CASSLDYRTNEKLFF
d_gene: NA
j_gene: TRBJ1-4
v_gene: TRBV7-9
abundance: NA

CDR3nt: TGTGCCAGCAGCAAAGTGGGGGATGATGAGCAGTTCTTC
CDR3aa: CASSKVGDDEQFF
d_gene: NA
j_gene: TRBJ2-1
v_gene: TRBV21-1
abundance: NA

CDR3nt: TGTGCCAGCAGTTGGACTAGCGGGAGTGGGGGGAATGGGCAGTTCTTC
CDR3aa: CASSWTSGSGGNGQFF
d_gene: TRBD2
j_gene: TRBJ2-1
v_gene: TRBV12-3/TRBV12-4
abundance: NA

CDR3nt: TGCAGTGCTACCATGACGACAGCGAACACTGAAGCTTTCTTT
CDR3aa: CSATMTTANTEAFF
d_gene: NA
j_gene: TRBJ1-1
v_gene: TRBV20-1
abundance: once

CDR3nt: TGTGCCAGCAGTCCGACTGGCGGGTTCCCAGATACGCAGTATTTT
CDR3aa: CASSPTGGFPDTQYF
d_gene: NA
j_gene: TRBJ2-3
v_gene: TRBV12-3/TRBV12-4
abundance: few

CDR3nt: TGCAGTGCTAGACTAGCGGGATTGGTGGATACGCAGTATTTT
CDR3aa: CSARLAGLVDTQYF
d_gene: TRBD2
j_gene: TRBJ2-3
v_gene: TRBV20-1
abundance: NA

CDR3nt: TGTGCCAGCAGCTTGGTAGCCTGGGGGACAGCTAATGAAAAACTGTTTTTT
CDR3aa: CASSLVAWGTANEKLFF
d_gene: TRBD1
j_gene: TRBJ1-4
v_gene: TRBV5-6
abundance: NA

CDR3nt: TGCAGCGTTGAAGGGATATTAGGGGGGGATTTTGAGACCCAGTACTTC
CDR3aa: CSVEGILGGDFETQYF
d_gene: NA
j_gene: TRBJ2-5
v_gene: TRBV29-1
abundance: many

CDR3nt: TGTGCCAGCAGCTCCGGGACAGGGGCGCAGCAGTACTTC
CDR3aa: CASSSGTGAQQYF
d_gene: TRBD1
j_gene: TRBJ2-7
v_gene: TRBV7-3
abundance: NA

CDR3nt: TGTGCCAGCAGCTTTAGTGGACGGTCGGGCCGCAGCTCCTACGAGCAGTACTTC
CDR3aa: CASSFSGRSGRSSYEQYF
d_gene: NA
j_gene: TRBJ2-7
v_gene: TRBV7-2
abundance: few

CDR3nt: TGTGCCAGCAGCTTCTCCCGGGGGGACGAGCAGTACTTC
CDR3aa: CASSFSRGDEQYF
d_gene: TRBD2
j_gene: TRBJ2-7
v_gene: TRBV7-2
abundance: many

CDR3nt: TGTGCCAGCACCAAAGCGCGTCCAGCCGAGGGCTATGGCCACACCTTC
CDR3aa: CASTKARPAEGYGHTF
d_gene: NA
j_gene: TRBJ1-2
v_gene: TRBV5-5
abundance: NA

CDR3nt: TGTGCCAGCAGCCAAGACACTGAAGCGGACACAGATACGCAGTATTTT
CDR3aa: CASSQDTEADTDTQYF
d_gene: NA
j_gene: TRBJ2-3
v_gene: TRBV3-1
abundance: NA

CDR3nt: TGTGCCAGCAGTGAACCCTTCAGGGGCTACGAGCAGTACTTC
CDR3aa: CASSEPFRGYEQYF
d_gene: NA
j_gene: TRBJ2-7
v_gene: TRBV6-1
abundance: many

CDR3nt: TGTGCCAGCAGAGAATCGAATAGCAATCAGCCCCAGCATTTT
CDR3aa: CASRESNSNQPQHF
d_gene: NA
j_gene: TRBJ1-5
v_gene: TRBV2
abundance: NA

CDR3nt: TGCAGTGCAAAGGACACTAGCGGGGGGGTTTACAATGAGCAGTTCTTC
CDR3aa: CSAKDTSGGVYNEQFF
d_gene: TRBD2
j_gene: TRBJ2-1
v_gene: TRBV20-1
abundance: few

CDR3nt: TGTGCCAGCAGTTCCCGCGCACAGAGCTCCTACGAGCAGTACTTC
CDR3aa: CASSSRAQSSYEQYF
d_gene: NA
j_gene: TRBJ2-7
v_gene: TRBV12-3/TRBV12-4
abundance: NA

CDR3nt: TGTGCCAGCAGCCTCCTACAGGGGACGAGGGACACTGAAGCTTTCTTT
CDR3aa: CASSLLQGTRDTEAFF
d_gene: TRBD1
j_gene: TRBJ1-1
v_gene: TRBV7-3
abundance: NA

CDR3nt: TGTGCCAGTAGGTCCGACAGGGGGGCTAATCAGCCCCAGCATTTT
CDR3aa: CASRSDRGANQPQHF
d_gene: TRBD1
j_gene: TRBJ1-5
v_gene: TRBV19
abundance: NA

CDR3nt: TGTGCCAGCGCTGATCAGGGGGGGCAGACCGGGGAGCTGTTTTTT
CDR3aa: CASADQGGQTGELFF
d_gene: NA
j_gene: TRBJ2-2
v_gene: TRBV12-3/TRBV12-4
abundance: NA

CDR3nt: TGTGCCAGCAGCTCAATGGGGGTGGCTGAAGCTTTCTTT
CDR3aa: CASSSMGVAEAFF
d_gene: NA
j_gene: TRBJ1-1
v_gene: TRBV7-3
abundance: NA

CDR3nt: TGCAGTGCTAGAGATTTCTCCGGGGTATGGAATGGCTACACCTTC
CDR3aa: CSARDFSGVWNGYTF
d_gene: NA
j_gene: TRBJ1-2
v_gene: TRBV20-1
abundance: few

CDR3nt: TGTGCCATCAGTGAGTCAGGCAGGGGCGGCTACACCTTC
CDR3aa: CAISESGRGGYTF
d_gene: NA
j_gene: TRBJ1-2
v_gene: TRBV10-3
abundance: NA

CDR3nt: TGTGCCAGCAGTTTGACAACAGGGGATTCACCCCTCCACTTT
CDR3aa: CASSLTTGDSPLHF
d_gene: TRBD1
j_gene: TRBJ1-6
v_gene: TRBV12-3/TRBV12-4
abundance: NA

CDR3nt: TGTGCCAGCAGCCAAGTGAGGGGTGTACTAGGCATCGACACTGAAGCCTTCTTT
CDR3aa: CASSQVRGVLGIDTEAFF
d_gene: NA
j_gene: TRBJ1-1
v_gene: TRBV14
abundance: NA

CDR3nt: TGTGCCAGCAGCGAAAAACTGTTTTTT
CDR3aa: CASSEKLFF
d_gene: NA
j_gene: TRBJ1-4
v_gene: TRBV11-2
abundance: NA

CDR3nt: TGCAGTGCTCCAAGGACAGGTATGGGATTCAATGAGCAGTTCTTC
CDR3aa: CSAPRTGMGFNEQFF
d_gene: TRBD1
j_gene: TRBJ2-1
v_gene: TRBV20-1
abundance: NA

CDR3nt: TGTGCCAGCAGCCCCAATGGTGGGCAGGGGAATGAAAAACTGTTTTTT
CDR3aa: CASSPNGGQGNEKLFF
d_gene: NA
j_gene: TRBJ1-4
v_gene: TRBV4-2
abundance: NA

CDR3nt: TGTGCCAGCAGTTACTCTACAGTCCAAGGGACCCAGTACTTC
CDR3aa: CASSYSTVQGTQYF
d_gene: NA
j_gene: TRBJ2-5
v_gene: TRBV6-5
abundance: NA

CDR3nt: TGCGCCAGCAGCCAAGATTGGACAGGGGGCAATGAGCAGTTCTTC
CDR3aa: CASSQDWTGGNEQFF
d_gene: TRBD1
j_gene: TRBJ2-1
v_gene: TRBV4-3
abundance: NA

CDR3nt: TGTGCCAGCAGCATGGACGGGATCTATGGCTACACCTTC
CDR3aa: CASSMDGIYGYTF
d_gene: NA
j_gene: TRBJ1-2
v_gene: TRBV7-9
abundance: few

CDR3nt: TGCGCCAGCAGCCAAGACGGGAAGTATTACAATGAGCAGTTCTTC
CDR3aa: CASSQDGKYYNEQFF
d_gene: NA
j_gene: TRBJ2-1
v_gene: TRBV4-3
abundance: NA

CDR3nt: TGTGCCAGCAGTTTAATCGAGGGGGCGTCCTACGAGCAGTACTTC
CDR3aa: CASSLIEGASYEQYF
d_gene: TRBD1
j_gene: TRBJ2-7
v_gene: TRBV27
abundance: NA

CDR3nt: TGTGCCAGCAGCGTATCCCAGACAGGGAGAAATGAAAAACTGTTTTTT
CDR3aa: CASSVSQTGRNEKLFF
d_gene: TRBD1
j_gene: TRBJ1-4
v_gene: TRBV9
abundance: NA

CDR3nt: TGTGCCAGCAGCGTGGACCTGCTACTAATGGAGACCCAGTACTTC
CDR3aa: CASSVDLLLMETQYF
d_gene: NA
j_gene: TRBJ2-5
v_gene: TRBV7-9
abundance: NA

CDR3nt: TGTGCCAGCAGCTCCGGGACTAGCGGGAACTCCTACGAGCAGTACTTC
CDR3aa: CASSSGTSGNSYEQYF
d_gene: TRBD2
j_gene: TRBJ2-7
v_gene: TRBV7-6
abundance: many

CDR3nt: TGCAGCGTGGGACTAGTTAACGAGCAGTACTTC
CDR3aa: CSVGLVNEQYF
d_gene: TRBD2
j_gene: TRBJ2-7
v_gene: TRBV29-1
abundance: many

CDR3nt: TGTGCCAGCAGTTTAGGCGGACAGGCTAGTCGGGAGACCCAGTACTTC
CDR3aa: CASSLGGQASRETQYF
d_gene: TRBD1
j_gene: TRBJ2-5
v_gene: TRBV12-3/TRBV12-4
abundance: NA

CDR3nt: TGTGCCAGCACCCGGACTAGCGGGACCTTTGCTGAGCAGTTCTTC
CDR3aa: CASTRTSGTFAEQFF
d_gene: TRBD2
j_gene: TRBJ2-1
v_gene: TRBV12-3/TRBV12-4
abundance: NA

CDR3nt: TGCGCCAGCAGCGTTTCCGGGACTAGCTCCTACAATGAGCAGTTCTTC
CDR3aa: CASSVSGTSSYNEQFF
d_gene: TRBD2
j_gene: TRBJ2-1
v_gene: TRBV5-1
abundance: NA

CDR3nt: TGCAGTGCTAGGCACGCTTTGAGGGAGGGAGAAAAACTGTTTTTT
CDR3aa: CSARHALREGEKLFF
d_gene: NA
j_gene: TRBJ1-4
v_gene: TRBV20-1
abundance: many

CDR3nt: TGTGCCAGCAGCGTAGGTAAAGAACAGGGGAATTCACCCCTCCACTTT
CDR3aa: CASSVGKEQGNSPLHF
d_gene: TRBD1
j_gene: TRBJ1-6
v_gene: TRBV9
abundance: NA

CDR3nt: TGTGCCAGCACCCTTAGCGGGAGTAACGAGCAGTACTTC
CDR3aa: CASTLSGSNEQYF
d_gene: TRBD2
j_gene: TRBJ2-7
v_gene: TRBV7-9
abundance: many

CDR3nt: TGTGCCAGCTCACGATTAGTCGGGGCAGGAGATATCCGCAAGGAAGCTTTCTTT
CDR3aa: CASSRLVGAGDIRKEAFF
d_gene: NA
j_gene: TRBJ1-1
v_gene: TRBV18
abundance: NA

CDR3nt: TGCAGTGCTAGCGTCGGAACCTACCAAGAGACCCAGTACTTC
CDR3aa: CSASVGTYQETQYF
d_gene: NA
j_gene: TRBJ2-5
v_gene: TRBV20-1
abundance: NA

CDR3nt: TGCGCCAGACCGCCTGGGCGGGACAGGGTTAACGAGCAGTACTTC
CDR3aa: CARPPGRDRVNEQYF
d_gene: TRBD1
j_gene: TRBJ2-7
v_gene: TRBV5-1
abundance: few

CDR3nt: TGTGCCAGCGGTGAAGTTCCACCGGAGCAGTTCTTC
CDR3aa: CASGEVPPEQFF
d_gene: NA
j_gene: TRBJ2-1
v_gene: TRBV2
abundance: NA

CDR3nt: TGTGCCAGCAGCAAGGACAGGGGTGAGGAGCACGAGCAGTACTTC
CDR3aa: CASSKDRGEEHEQYF
d_gene: TRBD1
j_gene: TRBJ2-7
v_gene: TRBV7-2
abundance: once

CDR3nt: TGCAGCGTTGTCAGGCAGGGGGGCACAGATACGCAGTATTTT
CDR3aa: CSVVRQGGTDTQYF
d_gene: TRBD1
j_gene: TRBJ2-3
v_gene: TRBV29-1
abundance: few

CDR3nt: TGTGCCAGCAGCTTACTAACAGGACTGGGATACGATGAGCAGTTCTTC
CDR3aa: CASSLLTGLGYDEQFF
d_gene: NA
j_gene: TRBJ2-1
v_gene: TRBV21-1
abundance: few

CDR3nt: TGCGCCAGCAGCTACGACAGGGCAGATACGCGGTATTTT
CDR3aa: CASSYDRADTRYF
d_gene: TRBD1
j_gene: TRBJ2-3
v_gene: TRBV5-1
abundance: few

CDR3nt: TGTGCCAGCACCCTGGCGGGGGGCAACAACGAGCAGTACTTC
CDR3aa: CASTLAGGNNEQYF
d_gene: TRBD2
j_gene: TRBJ2-7
v_gene: TRBV12-3/TRBV12-4
abundance: many

CDR3nt: TGTATCAGCAGTGACCGGGGGGGTTACAATGAGCAGTTCTTC
CDR3aa: CISSDRGGYNEQFF
d_gene: TRBD2
j_gene: TRBJ2-1
v_gene: TRBV6-1
abundance: NA

CDR3nt: TGCAGTGCATTCTCAACAGGGACCGTAACAGATACGCAGTATTTT
CDR3aa: CSAFSTGTVTDTQYF
d_gene: NA
j_gene: TRBJ2-3
v_gene: TRBV20-1
abundance: few